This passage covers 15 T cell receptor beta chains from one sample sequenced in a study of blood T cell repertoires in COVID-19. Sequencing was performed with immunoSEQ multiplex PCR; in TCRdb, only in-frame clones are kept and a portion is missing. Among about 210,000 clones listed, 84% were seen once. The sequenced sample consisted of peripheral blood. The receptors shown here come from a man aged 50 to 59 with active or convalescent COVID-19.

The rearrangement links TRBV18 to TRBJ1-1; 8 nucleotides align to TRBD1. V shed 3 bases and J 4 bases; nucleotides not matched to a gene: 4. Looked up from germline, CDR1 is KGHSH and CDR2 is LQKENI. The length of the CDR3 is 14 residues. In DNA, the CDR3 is TGTGCCAGCTCACCTACAGGGGGGGCCACTGAAGCTTTCTTT. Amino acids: CASSPTGGATEAFF.

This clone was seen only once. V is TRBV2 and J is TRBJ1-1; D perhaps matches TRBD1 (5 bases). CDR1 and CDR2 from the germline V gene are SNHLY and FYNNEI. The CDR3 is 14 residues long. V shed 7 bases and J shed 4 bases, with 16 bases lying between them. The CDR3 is CASIMSGRGTEAFF. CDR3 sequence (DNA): TGTGCCAGCATAATGTCAGGGAGGGGCACTGAAGCTTTCTTT.

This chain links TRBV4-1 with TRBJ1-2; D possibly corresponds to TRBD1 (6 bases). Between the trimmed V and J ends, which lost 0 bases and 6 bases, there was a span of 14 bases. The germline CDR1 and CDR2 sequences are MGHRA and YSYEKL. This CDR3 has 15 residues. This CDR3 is CASSQDLKAGDGYTF. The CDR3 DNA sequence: TGCGCCAGCAGCCAAGATCTTAAGGCAGGGGATGGCTACACCTTC.

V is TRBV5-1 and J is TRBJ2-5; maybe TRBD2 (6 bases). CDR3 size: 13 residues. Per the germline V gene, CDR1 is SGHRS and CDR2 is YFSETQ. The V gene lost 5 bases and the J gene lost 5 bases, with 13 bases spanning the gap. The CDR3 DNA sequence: TGCGCCAGCAGAGGTACTAGCCGGGAGACCCAGTACTTC. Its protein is CASRGTSRETQYF.

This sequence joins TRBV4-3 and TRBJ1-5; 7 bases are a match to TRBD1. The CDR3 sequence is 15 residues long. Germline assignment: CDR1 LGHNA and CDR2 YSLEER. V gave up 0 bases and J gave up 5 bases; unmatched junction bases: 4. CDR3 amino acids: CASSQDTGEDQPQHF. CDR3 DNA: TGCGCCAGCAGCCAAGATACAGGGGAGGATCAGCCCCAGCATTTT.

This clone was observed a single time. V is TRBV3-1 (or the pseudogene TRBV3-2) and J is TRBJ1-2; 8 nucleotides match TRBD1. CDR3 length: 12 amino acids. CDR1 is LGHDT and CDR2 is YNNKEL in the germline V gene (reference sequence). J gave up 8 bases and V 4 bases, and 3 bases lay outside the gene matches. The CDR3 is CASSPGQAGYTF. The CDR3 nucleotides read TGTGCCAGCAGCCCGGGACAGGCCGGCTACACCTTC.

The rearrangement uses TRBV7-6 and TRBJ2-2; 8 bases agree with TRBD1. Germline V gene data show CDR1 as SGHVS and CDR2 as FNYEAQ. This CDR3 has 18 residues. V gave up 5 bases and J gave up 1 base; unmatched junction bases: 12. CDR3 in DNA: TGTGCCAGCAGCGTACCCGGGACAGGCGCCGGGAACACCGGGGAGCTGTTTTTT. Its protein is CASSVPGTGAGNTGELFF.

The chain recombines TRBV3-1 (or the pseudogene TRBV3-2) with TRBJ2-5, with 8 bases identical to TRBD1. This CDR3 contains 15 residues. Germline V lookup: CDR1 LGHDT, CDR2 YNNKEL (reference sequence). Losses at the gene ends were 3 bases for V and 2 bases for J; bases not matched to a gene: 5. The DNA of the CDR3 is TGTGCCAGCAGCCATGGGGACAGGAGACAAGAGACCCAGTACTTC. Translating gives CASSHGDRRQETQYF.

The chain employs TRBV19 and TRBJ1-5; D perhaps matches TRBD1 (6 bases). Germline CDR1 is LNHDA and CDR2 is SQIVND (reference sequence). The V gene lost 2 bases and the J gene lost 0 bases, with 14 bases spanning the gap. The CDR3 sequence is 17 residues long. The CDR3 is CASSIIGGAYSNQPQHF. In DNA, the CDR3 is TGTGCCAGTAGTATAATAGGGGGAGCTTATAGCAATCAGCCCCAGCATTTT.

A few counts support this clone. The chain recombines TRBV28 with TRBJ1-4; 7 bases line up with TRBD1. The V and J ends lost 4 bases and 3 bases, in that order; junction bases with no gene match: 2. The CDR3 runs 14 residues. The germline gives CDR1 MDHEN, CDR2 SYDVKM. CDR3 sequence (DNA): TGTGCCAGCAGTTACGGGACAGCTAATGAAAAACTGTTTTTT. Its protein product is CASSYGTANEKLFF.

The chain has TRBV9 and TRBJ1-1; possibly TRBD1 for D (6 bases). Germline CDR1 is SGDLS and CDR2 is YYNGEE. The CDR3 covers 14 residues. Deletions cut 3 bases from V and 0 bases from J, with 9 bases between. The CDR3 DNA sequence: TGTGCCAGCAGCGGCAGGGGTATGAACACTGAAGCTTTCTTT. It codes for CASSGRGMNTEAFF.

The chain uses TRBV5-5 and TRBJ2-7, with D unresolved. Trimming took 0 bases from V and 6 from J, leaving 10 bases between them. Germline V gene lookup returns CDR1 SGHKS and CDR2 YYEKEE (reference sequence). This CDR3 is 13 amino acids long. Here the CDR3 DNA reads TGTGCCAGCAGCTTGGAAAGGAGCACCGAGCAGTACTTC. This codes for CASSLERSTEQYF.

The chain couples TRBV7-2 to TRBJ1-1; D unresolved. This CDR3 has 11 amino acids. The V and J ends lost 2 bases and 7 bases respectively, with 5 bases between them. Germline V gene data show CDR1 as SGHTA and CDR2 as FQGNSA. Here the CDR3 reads CASSLQVEAFF. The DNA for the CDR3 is TGTGCCAGCAGCTTACAGGTTGAAGCTTTCTTT.

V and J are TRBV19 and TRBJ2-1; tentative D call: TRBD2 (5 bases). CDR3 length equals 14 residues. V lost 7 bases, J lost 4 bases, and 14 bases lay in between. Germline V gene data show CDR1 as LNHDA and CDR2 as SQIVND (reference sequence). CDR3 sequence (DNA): TGTGCCAGTAAGAGGCGGCGGGCATACAATGAGCAGTTCTTC. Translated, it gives CASKRRRAYNEQFF. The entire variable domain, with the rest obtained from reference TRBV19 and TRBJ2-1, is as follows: DGGITQSPKYLFRKEGQNVTLSCEQNLNHDAMYWYRQDPGQGLRLIYYSQIVNDFQKGDIAEGYSVSREKKESFPLTVTSAQKNPTAFYLCASKRRRAYNEQFFGPGTRLTVL.

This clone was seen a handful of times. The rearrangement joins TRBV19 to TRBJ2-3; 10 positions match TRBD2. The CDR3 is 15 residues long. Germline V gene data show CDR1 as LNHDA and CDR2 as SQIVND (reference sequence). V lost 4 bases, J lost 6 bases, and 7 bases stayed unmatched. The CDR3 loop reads CASSTDSGLADTQYF. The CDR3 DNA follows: TGTGCCAGTAGTACAGACTCGGGACTAGCGGATACGCAGTATTTT.